The T cell receptor (beta chain) under discussion was sequenced for a study of spatial heterogeneity in lung cancer. On the study more broadly: Fewer alpha-chain than beta-chain sequences were consistently detected. Raw reads showed each unique TCR and UMI combination turning up more than ten times on average.

Time point denoted: sample taken at primary tumor resection. Tumor, nontumor lung or frozen PBMC supplied whole RNA, sequenced without sorting. The cohort: under 80 early-stage, untreated non-small cell lung cancer patients. The CDR3 is 15 residues long. The germline gives CDR1 SGHAT, CDR2 FQNNGV. Trimming pared 2 bases from V and 3 bases from J, leaving 11 bases between. There are many counts of this clonotype. In a library made to pick up alpha chains, this beta chain is a stray read with a size that means little. TCR cDNA molecules were tagged individually, and each one carried a unique molecular identifier. TCRdb recomputed calls from the 5' RACE reads with MiXCR, one row per CDR3 protein. This table has around 2,700 distinct CDR3 sequences, about 8% appearing once.

The chain joins TRBV11-2 to TRBJ2-4; no clear D gene. The sequencing here drew on normal lung tissue next to the tumor, taken at surgery. This TCR was recovered from a male donor with early-stage non-small cell lung cancer. The CDR3 spells CASSLRAGVKNIQYF. In DNA form, the CDR3 reads TGTGCCAGCAGCTTAAGGGCAGGCGTCAAAAACATTCAGTACTTC.